The present TCR beta chain was sequenced within a study of human T cells and chemical hapten exposure. Study results and limitations: TCRs at high frequency, those above 1 in 1000, did not change with DPC sensitization.

CDR3 length: 13 residues. Per the germline V gene, CDR1 is LNHDA and CDR2 is SQIVND (reference sequence). The V end lost 9 bases, the J end lost 0 bases, and 10 bases lay between the germline ends. Individual cDNA molecules in this library carried unique molecular identifiers. Each CDR3 protein gets one entry after TCRdb re-called the 5' RACE reads with MiXCR. The top ten hold approximately 1.3% of the sample, which has about 140,000 distinct CDR3 sequences, roughly 4.1% seen once. Sequencing started from total RNA isolated from unfractionated whole blood. This clonotype was detected only a few times. The antigen remains unidentified.

This rearrangement joins TRBV19 to TRBJ2-3; D is perhaps TRBD1 (6 bases). The sequence was collected from a female donor in good health. CDR3 amino acids: CASMDRSTDTQYF. The CDR3 DNA reads as TGTGCCAGCATGGACAGAAGCACAGATACGCAGTATTTT.